This TCR beta chain emerged from a study of CDR3 diversity in severe acne. MiXCR, applied by TCRdb to the PCR reads, yields one record per CDR3 protein. The table records over 90,000 distinct CDR3 sequences, about half of them present only once. On this clonotype itself: Relative to the germline gene, one junction end is altered; a read error may explain this.

CDR1 is MGHDK, CDR2 SYGVNS, per germline. CDR3 size: 13 residues. This sequence originates from a male donor with acne. This sequence joins TRBV25-1 and TRBJ1-2; 7 nucleotides align to TRBD1. Sequencing was carried out using blood. CDR3 sequence reads: CASSYRGGYGCTF. In DNA form, the CDR3 reads TGTGCCAGCAGTTACAGGGGTGGCTATGGCTGCACCTTC.